This TCR beta chain derives from a study of blood T cell repertoires in COVID-19. Turning to the study itself: PBMCs, B-cell-depleted T cells, or T cells provided the cDNA or gDNA that made up the material.

The V gene lost 2 bases and the J gene lost 5 bases, with 10 bases spanning the gap. The CDR3 spans 13 residues. Germline loops: CDR1 SGHTA, CDR2 FQGNSA. Participants were aged about 18 to 100 years from around 24 US areas. Here immunoSEQ multiplex PCR was the method, and the copy in TCRdb shows in-frame clones only, minus some. Among about 130,000 clones listed, 80% to 90% were seen once. The sequencing input was PBMCs or T cells enriched from blood (not recorded which). The chain links TRBV7-2 to TRBJ2-7, with a tentative D call TRBD1 (5 bases). This clonotype was sampled from a woman aged 50 to 60 who had recovered from COVID-19. In DNA form, the CDR3 reads TGTGCCAGCAGCTTATGGCAGGGCCACGAGCAGTACTTC. Translation gives CASSLWQGHEQYF.